These 26 T cell receptor beta chains were sequenced from one sample in a study of T cells after yellow fever vaccination. TCRdb used MiXCR to reprocess the 5' RACE reads, holding one entry per CDR3 protein. This table holds almost 600,000 distinct CDR3 sequences, approximately 13% found once. The sequences come from PBMCs, collected on the day of the yellow fever booster vaccination. These TCRs come from a man aged 30-40 years who received the YFV17D yellow fever vaccine.

The genes are TRBV7-6 and TRBJ2-7, with TRBD2 identical over 11 bases. The CDR3 has 15 residues. The V gene end was trimmed by 5 bases and the J gene end by 3 bases; junction bases not matched to a gene: 6. The V gene's germline CDR1 is SGHVS and CDR2 FNYEAQ. CDR3 region: CASSRVGTSGYEQYF. The CDR3 nucleotides are TGTGCCAGCAGCCGTGTCGGGACTAGCGGCTACGAGCAGTACTTC.

The rearrangement links TRBV7-2 to TRBJ2-1; TRBD2 matches 11 bases. Per the germline V gene, CDR1 is SGHTA and CDR2 is FQGNSA. J lost 5 bases, V lost 5 bases, and 5 bases had no gene match. The CDR3 is made up of 15 amino acids. CDR3 protein: CASSPTSGRDNEQFF. The CDR3 nucleotides read TGTGCCAGCAGCCCCACTAGCGGGAGAGACAATGAGCAGTTCTTC.

There are a few counts of this clonotype. The chain uses TRBV5-1 and TRBJ2-5; D might be TRBD1 (6 bases). CDR1 is SGHRS and CDR2 is YFSETQ in the germline V gene. The CDR3 is 16 residues long. Trimming took off 1 base at V and 0 bases at J, with 13 bases between the two ends. The CDR3 DNA reads as TGCGCCAGCAGCTTGTTGCCAGGGGAGAACCAAGAGACCCAGTACTTC. It yields the protein CASSLLPGENQETQYF.

The chain's CDR3 is CASSDSVTRETQYF. The DNA for the CDR3 is TGCGCCAGCAGTGATTCCGTGACCCGAGAGACCCAGTACTTC. V and J are TRBV10-2 and TRBJ2-5; no clear D gene. The CDR3 contains 14 residues. CDR1 and CDR2 (germline): WSHSY, SAAADI. The V gene lost 3 bases and the J gene lost 4 bases, with 12 bases spanning the gap.

The CDR3 region has the DNA TGTGCCAGTACCGACAGTAATCCCACCGGGGAGCTGTTTTTT. Translating gives CASTDSNPTGELFF. The chain recombines TRBV19 with TRBJ2-2, with a weak D call TRBD1 (5 bases). The CDR3 contains 14 residues. Germline-derived CDR1 and CDR2 are LNHDA and SQIVND (reference sequence). Trimming took 7 bases from V and 4 from J, leaving 13 bases between them.

The J gene is TRBJ2-2, the V gene TRBV3-1, with D possibly called TRBD1 or TRBD2 (7 bases each). This CDR3 contains 19 residues. V shed 4 bases and J shed 0 bases, with 21 bases lying between them. Germline V CDR1 and CDR2: LGHDT, YNNKEL (reference sequence). In DNA, the CDR3 is TGTGCCAGCAGCCTCGGGACAGCGGGGAGTAACACGAACACCGGGGAGCTGTTTTTT. Protein sequence: CASSLGTAGSNTNTGELFF.

In its sample, this clonotype was seen a few times. This chain uses TRBV12-3 or TRBV12-4 with TRBJ1-1, with D possibly matching TRBD1 (5 bases). CDR3 size: 11 residues. Trimming took 10 bases from V and 6 from J, leaving 12 bases between them. DNA for the CDR3: TGTGCCACCAAGGGGCACGCTGAAGCTTTCTTT. It is translated as CATKGHAEAFF.

The chain has TRBV12-3 or TRBV12-4 and TRBJ1-3; D is unclear. V was cut by 11 bases and J by 0 bases, with 14 bases left in between. The CDR3 is made up of 14 amino acids. The CDR3 is CAGATALSGNTIYF. The CDR3 nucleotides are TGTGCCGGCGCTACTGCGCTCTCTGGAAACACCATATATTTT.

The chain uses TRBV10-3 and TRBJ2-3, with D perhaps TRBD2 (7 bases). The CDR3 totals 14 residues. The germline V gene encodes CDR1 ENHRY and CDR2 SYGVKD. The V end was cut by 8 bases, the J end by 0 bases, with 12 bases between. CDR3 bases: TGTGCCATCGATCGGGGGGCTAGCACAGATACGCAGTATTTT. It is translated as CAIDRGASTDTQYF.

This chain uses TRBV7-6 with TRBJ2-5; D gene unclear. This CDR3 region has 16 residues. Trimming pared 5 bases from V and 2 bases from J, leaving 18 bases between. The germline V gene has CDR1 SGHVS and CDR2 FNYEAQ. The chain's CDR3 is CASSQPFGKGQETQYF. CDR3 nucleotides: TGTGCCAGCAGCCAACCTTTTGGGAAGGGACAAGAGACCCAGTACTTC. Filled out from reference TRBV7-6 and TRBJ2-5, the complete variable domain reads GAGVSQSPRYKVTKRGQDVALRCDPISGHVSLYWYRQALGQGPEFLTYFNYEAQQDKSGLPNDRFSAERPEGSISTLTIQRTEQRDSAMYRCASSQPFGKGQETQYFGPGTRLLVL.

This clonotype was counted a few times. The V gene is TRBV7-8, the J gene TRBJ2-3; D is unclear. The CDR3 length is 12 residues. The germline V gene encodes CDR1 SGHVS and CDR2 FQNEAQ. The V gene lost 4 bases and the J gene lost 4 bases, with 6 bases spanning the gap. CDR3 DNA sequence: TGTGCCAGCAGCTACAAATCAGATACGCAGTATTTT. Amino acid sequence: CASSYKSDTQYF. The full variable domain, completed using reference TRBV7-8 and TRBJ2-3, is GAGVSQSPRYKVAKRGQDVALRCDPISGHVSLFWYQQALGQGPEFLTYFQNEAQLDKSGLPSDRFFAERPEGSVSTLKIQRTQQEDSAVYLCASSYKSDTQYFGPGTRLTVL.

V usage is TRBV6-2 or TRBV6-3 and J usage is TRBJ2-5, with no clear D. Trimming cost V 5 bases and J 5 bases, with 12 bases left between them. The CDR3 is 13 amino acids. CDR1 MNHEY and CDR2 SVGEGT come from the germline V gene. For the CDR3, the DNA is TGTGCCAGCAGTCAAGAAGGGTGGGAGACCCAGTACTTC. The encoded protein is CASSQEGWETQYF.

V is TRBV7-8 and J is TRBJ2-2; no definite D call. Trimming stripped 4 bases from V and 2 bases from J, with 17 bases between. The CDR3 runs 17 residues. CDR1 is SGHVS and CDR2 is FQNEAQ in the germline V gene. CDR3 in amino acids: CASSSGAQLLNTGELFF. The CDR3 DNA follows: TGTGCCAGCAGCTCCGGCGCGCAGCTGTTAAACACCGGGGAGCTGTTTTTT. Complete variable domain (other parts from reference TRBV7-8 and TRBJ2-2): GAGVSQSPRYKVAKRGQDVALRCDPISGHVSLFWYQQALGQGPEFLTYFQNEAQLDKSGLPSDRFFAERPEGSVSTLKIQRTQQEDSAVYLCASSSGAQLLNTGELFFGEGSRLTVL.

This clonotype was counted between two and nine times. This CDR3 is CASSYNEGYEQYF. The CDR3 coding sequence is TGTGCCAGCAGTTACAACGAGGGCTACGAGCAGTACTTC. This chain joins TRBV6-2 or TRBV6-3 and TRBJ2-7; a possible D gene is TRBD2 (5 bases). Per germline, CDR1 MNHEY and CDR2 SVGEGT. The CDR3 runs 13 residues. V gave up 2 bases and J gave up 3 bases, with 8 bases separating them.

The chain carries TRBV28 and TRBJ2-6; D not certain. From germline, CDR1 is MDHEN and CDR2 SYDVKM. The V and J ends lost 6 bases and 6 bases respectively, with 18 bases between them. The CDR3 sequence is 16 residues long. The CDR3 region is CASSNPRFALANVLTF. The CDR3 DNA is TGTGCCAGCAGCAACCCGAGGTTCGCTCTGGCCAACGTCCTGACTTTC.

This clonotype was detected only a few times. This sequence joins TRBV5-1 and TRBJ2-7; D not certain. Germline V lookup: CDR1 SGHRS, CDR2 YFSETQ. The CDR3 is made up of 13 amino acids. Between the trimmed V and J ends, which lost 0 bases and 5 bases, there was a span of 9 bases. In DNA, the CDR3 is TGCGCCAGCAGCTTGGGTGCCAAGGACGAGCAGTACTTC. This gives the protein CASSLGAKDEQYF.

This clonotype appeared many times. The chain is built from TRBV5-1 and TRBJ2-1, with 10 bases matching TRBD2. V was clipped by 4 bases and J by 4 bases; unmatched bases: 8. Germline-derived CDR1 and CDR2 are SGHRS and YFSETQ. The CDR3 loop spans 16 amino acids. As DNA, the CDR3 is TGCGCCAGCAGCGGGGGACTAGCGAAAAAATACAATGAGCAGTTCTTC. This encodes CASSGGLAKKYNEQFF. The variable domain in full, with the rest retrieved from reference TRBV5-1 and TRBJ2-1, is KAGVTQTPRYLIKTRGQQVTLSCSPISGHRSVSWYQQTPGQGLQFLFEYFSETQRNKGNFPGRFSGRQFSNSRSEMNVSTLELGDSALYLCASSGGLAKKYNEQFFGPGTRLTVL.

This chain uses TRBV20-1 with TRBJ2-1, with D possibly TRBD2 on 6 matching bases. Between the trimmed V and J ends, which lost 1 base and 5 bases, there was a span of 21 bases. CDR1 DFQATT and CDR2 SNEGSKA come from the germline V gene (reference sequence). CDR3 length equals 17 residues. CDR3 DNA sequence: TGCAGTGCTAGAGGCCCGGGACTTATCTCCGGACACAATGAGCAGTTCTTC. Its translation: CSARGPGLISGHNEQFF.

This clonotype was counted a few times. DNA for the CDR3: TGTGCCACCAGCAGAGCAGGGGGAGAGACCCAGTACTTC. This gives the protein CATSRAGGETQYF. The genes are TRBV15 and TRBJ2-5; 7 bases fit TRBD1. From germline, CDR1 is LNHNV and CDR2 YYDKDF (reference sequence). V lost 1 base and J lost 4; bases outside the gene matches: 0. The CDR3 runs to 13 residues.

This sequence joins TRBV29-1 and TRBJ2-5; D may be TRBD1 or TRBD2 (5 bases each). CDR1 is SQVTM, CDR2 ANQGSEA, per germline. V was shortened by 6 bases and J by 6 bases, with 20 bases between the two germline ends. The CDR3 loop spans 14 amino acids. The CDR3 region has the DNA TGCAGCGTCTCCCCCGGGACGGGGAGTAAGACCCAGTACTTC. Translating it yields CSVSPGTGSKTQYF. Based on the CDR3 plus reference TRBV29-1 and TRBJ2-5, the full variable domain is SAVISQKPSRDICQRGTSLTIQCQVDSQVTMMFWYRQQPGQSLTLIATANQGSEATYESGFVIDKFPISRPNLTFSTLTVSNMSPEDSSIYLCSVSPGTGSKTQYFGPGTRLLVL.

This clonotype showed up many times. In DNA, the CDR3 is TGTGCCAGCAGCCTAAGGGGACTCCAATCCTACAATGAGCAGTTCTTC. Translation: CASSLRGLQSYNEQFF. The rearrangement joins TRBV7-9 to TRBJ2-1; perhaps TRBD2 as D (6 bases). Germline V gives CDR1 SEHNR, CDR2 FQNEAQ (reference sequence). The CDR3 length is 16 residues. V lost 5 bases, J lost 1 base, and 15 bases lay in between.

This clonotype was seen a handful of times. The V and J genes are TRBV11-2 and TRBJ2-1; D is possibly TRBD2 (6 bases). CDR3 length equals 14 residues. V lost 2 bases to trimming and J lost 9 bases, with 14 bases between them. Germline-derived CDR1 and CDR2 are SGHAT and FQNNGV. CDR3 loop: CASSLPGSGVEQFF. The CDR3 nucleotides are TGTGCCAGCAGCTTACCCGGGAGTGGGGTTGAGCAGTTCTTC.

This clonotype was seen more than once but under ten times. The chain is built from TRBV3-1 and TRBJ2-7; unclear D gene. CDR1 LGHDT and CDR2 YNNKEL come from the germline V gene (reference sequence). V was pared by 2 bases and J by 4 bases, with 9 bases between. The CDR3 spans 13 residues. CDR3 DNA: TGTGCCAGCAGCCAACGGACCCGATACGAGCAGTACTTC. Amino acid sequence: CASSQRTRYEQYF.

This clonotype was counted only a few times. The V call is TRBV24-1, the J call TRBJ2-2, with D hard to call. The germline gives CDR1 KGHDR, CDR2 SFDVKD. The CDR3 is made up of 14 amino acids. Trimming pared 6 bases from V and 1 base from J, leaving 8 bases between. The CDR3 loop is CATSRPGNTGELFF. CDR3 DNA sequence: TGTGCCACCAGTCGGCCAGGGAACACCGGGGAGCTGTTTTTT.

This clonotype occurred a few times. J is TRBJ1-1 and V is TRBV18; no definite D call. The germline gives CDR1 KGHSH, CDR2 LQKENI. The length of the CDR3 is 13 residues. V lost 5 bases and J lost 4, with 11 bases in between. CDR3 sequence: CASSSEVGTEAFF. CDR3 DNA: TGTGCCAGCTCATCCGAAGTGGGCACTGAAGCTTTCTTT.

This clonotype was counted at least ten times. The rearrangement uses TRBV12-3 or TRBV12-4 and TRBJ2-2; D remains ambiguous. V was pared by 2 bases and J by 5 bases, with 9 bases between. This CDR3 is built from 14 residues. The CDR3 DNA reads as TGTGCCAGCAGTTTAAAACAGAAGACCGGGGAGCTGTTTTTT. Protein: CASSLKQKTGELFF.